This section outlines one T cell receptor (beta chain) sequence together with its context. Its cognate antigen is unknown. The PCR employed 60 Vbeta primers together with 13 Jbeta primers. Repertoires were generated with immunoSEQ multiplex PCR, while TCRdb's copy carries only in-frame clones and drops some. Of roughly 160,000 clones detected, less than 85% appear once; the ten largest clones hold about 4.6%. This specimen comes from a study of cytomegalovirus exposure and HLA in healthy donors. General study findings and limits: Roughly even sequencing depth across donors was the assumption behind the presence/absence analyses.

CDR3 length: 15 residues. Germline values: CDR1 SGHRS, CDR2 YFSETQ. V was pared by 5 bases and J by 0 bases, with 6 bases of the junction left unmatched. The sample comprised PBMCs. The source is a man between 35 and 55 years old in good health and CMV-seronegative. This chain connects TRBV5-1 to TRBJ2-7; 9 nucleotides match TRBD1. CDR3 protein: CASREQGASSYEQYF. Written as DNA, the CDR3 is TGCGCCAGCAGGGAACAGGGGGCAAGCTCCTACGAGCAGTACTTC.